The clone carrying this T cell receptor beta chain was recorded at least ten times. Its antigen remains unknown. This record comes from a study of T-cell memory formation after mild COVID-19. MiXCR, run by TCRdb on the 5' RACE reads, gives a single entry per CDR3 protein. Found here are about 470,000 distinct CDR3 sequences, about 20% of them singletons; the top ten hold about 12%. CDR3 length: 13 residues. Trimming removed 5 bases from V and 5 bases from J, with 10 bases in between. Regarding the study as a whole: Unconfirmed was the SARS-CoV-2 specificity of second-wave clones that peaked on day 37.

The clonotype originates from an adult woman who had mild COVID-19 (a few samples of this study predate the infection). Cell type and time point are not known. Sequences were obtained from PBMCs or a T cell subset sorted from them (not recorded which). This chain links TRBV12-3 or TRBV12-4 with TRBJ2-1; possible D gene TRBD2, 6 bases. The CDR3 DNA reads as TGTGCCAGCAGTAGGGGCGGGGACAATGAGCAGTTCTTC. This encodes CASSRGGDNEQFF.